The table lists the clone carrying this TCR beta chain with many counts. Its antigen is not known. The sample comes from a study of T cells in Graves' hyperthyroidism and ophthalmopathy. Study-level results: Using 13 V-J features, a model discriminated ophthalmopathy from stable hyperthyroidism.

RNA transcripts gave rise to amplified TCR beta CDR3 regions. Carried out on the TCR CDR3, a first-round RT-PCR used the HTBI primer set. TCRdb passed the multiplex PCR reads through MiXCR, listing each CDR3 protein once. This table holds approximately 530,000 distinct CDR3 sequences, nearly 20% found once. J lost 5 bases, V lost 4 bases, and 18 bases had no gene match. The CDR3 consists of 18 residues. Germline CDR1 and CDR2: SGHTA and FQGNSA. This sequence was found in a man in his forties with Graves' ophthalmopathy. The chain employs TRBV7-2 and TRBJ2-5; 8 bases line up with TRBD1. The sequenced material came from blood. The DNA of the CDR3 is TGTGCCAGCAGCTATCGTCCCGGGACAGGCACCTCGAGTGAGACCCAGTACTTC. Translated: CASSYRPGTGTSSETQYF.